These 13 T cell receptor beta chains came from one sample sequenced in a study of blood T cell repertoires in COVID-19. Sequencing used immunoSEQ multiplex PCR; TCRdb keeps in-frame clones, though not all of them. Here the sample spans 200,000 or so clones, 88% being singletons. Sequencing was done on a sample of PBMCs or T cells enriched from blood (not recorded which). These receptors all come from a woman aged 30 to 39 who had recovered from COVID-19.

The V gene is TRBV6-5, the J gene TRBJ2-5; TRBD1 agrees at 8 bases. This CDR3 contains 14 residues. The V segment lost 5 bases and the J segment 5 bases; nucleotides outside the gene matches: 7. CDR1 and CDR2 (germline): MNHEY, SVGAGI. Here the CDR3 reads CASSTTGGGETQYF. The CDR3 nucleotides are TGTGCCAGCAGTACAACAGGGGGAGGTGAGACCCAGTACTTC.

This chain links TRBV4-3 with TRBJ1-5; D not certain. This CDR3 contains 15 residues. The germline V gene encodes CDR1 LGHNA and CDR2 YSLEER. V gave up 0 bases and J gave up 3 bases, with 9 bases separating them. The CDR3 DNA is TGCGCCAGCAGCCAAGATAAGAGGGCCAATCAGCCCCAGCATTTT. Amino acid sequence: CASSQDKRANQPQHF.

The chain joins TRBV4-1 to TRBJ1-2; D uncertain. The V end was cut by 2 bases, the J end by 4 bases, with 11 bases between. Germline CDR1 MGHRA, CDR2 YSYEKL. The CDR3 is 14 residues long. The CDR3 sequence is CASSQTATLYGYTF. For the CDR3, the DNA is TGCGCCAGCAGCCAAACCGCGACACTCTATGGCTACACCTTC.

The chain employs TRBV27 and TRBJ1-2; possibly TRBD1 for D (6 bases). V dropped 2 bases and J dropped 7 bases, with 11 bases sitting between them. The CDR3 extends over 13 amino acids. CDR1 is MNHEY, CDR2 SMNVEV, per germline (reference sequence). For the CDR3, the DNA is TGTGCCAGCAGTTTAAGTTTGGGGGCTGGCTACACCTTC. Encoded protein: CASSLSLGAGYTF.

The sample holds one count of this clone. J is TRBJ2-4 and V is TRBV18; 7 nucleotides match TRBD2. The CDR3 contains 18 residues. V shed 3 bases, J shed 3 bases, and the junction held 14 bases outside the gene matches. The germline gives CDR1 KGHSH, CDR2 LQKENI. The CDR3 protein is CASSPQVAKSGGKNIQYF. CDR3 DNA sequence: TGTGCCAGCTCACCTCAAGTGGCTAAGTCGGGGGGCAAAAACATTCAGTACTTC.

The genes are TRBV2 and TRBJ2-5, with a tentative D call TRBD2 (6 bases). The length of the CDR3 is 14 residues. Germline CDR1 and CDR2: SNHLY and FYNNEI. The V end lost 5 bases, the J end lost 4 bases, and 14 bases lay between the germline ends. CDR3 nucleotide sequence: TGTGCCAGCAGTATGGAGACTAGGGGAGAGACCCAGTACTTC. The encoded protein is CASSMETRGETQYF.

This rearrangement joins TRBV4-3 to TRBJ2-7, with 10 bases matching TRBD2. The CDR3 is 16 amino acids. V lost 2 bases and J lost 5; bases outside the gene matches: 9. Germline CDR1 LGHNA, CDR2 YSLEER. CDR3 residues: CASSQSPALAGDEQYF. CDR3 nucleotides: TGCGCCAGCAGCCAATCCCCGGCGCTAGCGGGGGACGAGCAGTACTTC.

V and J are TRBV7-9 and TRBJ1-1, with 7 bases fitting TRBD1. The V segment lost 9 bases and the J segment 4 bases; nucleotides outside the gene matches: 8. The CDR3 loop spans 13 amino acids. Germline lookup yields CDR1 SEHNR and CDR2 FQNEAQ (reference sequence). CDR3 nucleotides: TGTGCCAGTGCAGGGACAGCCGGCACTGAAGCTTTCTTT. Protein sequence: CASAGTAGTEAFF.

V gene TRBV4-1 combines with J gene TRBJ1-2, with 9 bases that match TRBD1. Germline CDR1 MGHRA, CDR2 YSYEKL. The CDR3 runs to 16 residues. V was clipped by 0 bases and J by 4 bases; unmatched bases: 6. CDR3 nucleotide sequence: TGCGCCAGCAGCCAAGAACAGGGGGCCTCCTCCTATGGCTACACCTTC. Translated, it gives CASSQEQGASSYGYTF.

This chain uses TRBV6-5 with TRBJ2-3; tentatively, D is TRBD2 (6 bases). The CDR3 is made up of 14 amino acids. The V and J ends lost 6 bases and 6 bases respectively, with 16 bases between them. Germline CDR1 is MNHEY and CDR2 is SVGAGI. The CDR3 loop is CASRTQTAGDTQYF. The CDR3 nucleotides are TGTGCCAGCAGGACTCAGACGGCGGGGGATACGCAGTATTTT.

The chain links TRBV29-1 to TRBJ1-1; no clear D gene. The CDR3 is 12 amino acids. Germline CDR1 SQVTM, CDR2 ANQGSEA. Trimming stripped 3 bases from V and 4 bases from J, with 9 bases between. CDR3 DNA: TGCAGCGTTGATCTGTCAGTCACTGAAGCTTTCTTT. It translates to CSVDLSVTEAFF.

This clone was detected a few times. The V and J genes are TRBV11-3 and TRBJ1-1; no clear D. The CDR3 contains 12 residues. Trimming pared 1 base from V and 8 bases from J, leaving 8 bases between. Germline V gene sequence: CDR1 SGHNT, CDR2 YENEEA. CDR3 loop: CASSLGNREAFF. CDR3 in DNA: TGTGCCAGCAGCTTAGGGAACAGAGAAGCTTTCTTT.

The genes are TRBV4-1 and TRBJ1-4; no reliable D call. The germline V and J ends were trimmed by 2 bases and 7 bases, with 14 bases remaining between them. The CDR3 is 15 amino acids. Germline V gives CDR1 MGHRA, CDR2 YSYEKL. The CDR3 sequence: CASSQTVSSPEKLFF. In nucleotides, the CDR3 is TGCGCCAGCAGCCAAACGGTCTCATCCCCTGAAAAACTGTTTTTT.